The TCR beta chain under discussion was sequenced for a study of cytomegalovirus exposure and HLA in healthy donors. 60 Vbeta and 13 Jbeta primers were used in PCR. Repertoires were generated with immunoSEQ multiplex PCR, while TCRdb's copy carries only in-frame clones and drops some. The table has about 100,000 clones, 60% to 85% seen once. The study, taken as a whole, reports: With further analysis later on, most CMV-associated TCR beta chains appeared HLA-restricted.

Germline assignment: CDR1 LNHDA and CDR2 SQIVND (reference sequence). This CDR3 contains 12 residues. The V end was cut by 7 bases, the J end by 5 bases, with 11 bases between. For this clone: The antigen is undetermined.

The chain carries TRBV19 and TRBJ1-1; TRBD1 might be the D (5 bases). The receptor comes from a woman under 30 in good health and CMV-seropositive. The sample was PBMCs. The CDR3 nucleotides are TGTGCCAGTAAGGCGGCAGGGACTGAAGCTTTCTTT. Translating gives CASKAAGTEAFF. Full variable domain (remainder filled in from reference TRBV19 and TRBJ1-1): DGGITQSPKYLFRKEGQNVTLSCEQNLNHDAMYWYRQDPGQGLRLIYYSQIVNDFQKGDIAEGYSVSREKKESFPLTVTSAQKNPTAFYLCASKAAGTEAFFGQGTRLTVV.